This T cell receptor beta chain originates from a study of blood T cell repertoires in COVID-19. Study details: From the United States, Italy and Spain came samples of acute and convalescent COVID-19. The cDNA or gDNA used as material had been derived from T cells, B-cell-depleted T cells, or PBMCs.

Original processing methods: Reference gene primer amplification gave estimated nucleated cell counts. TCRdb keeps only in-frame clones here, not all; method: immunoSEQ multiplex PCR. V and J calls and clone size are given by that table; D and trimming were obtained from the DNA. The table includes 200,000 to 250,000 clones, around nine tenths detected once. The germline V gene encodes CDR1 SGHTA and CDR2 FQGNSA. The ends were cut back, 1 base at V and 8 bases at J, with 8 bases in the middle. The CDR3 length is 12 residues. The receptor's source is a man aged 55 to 70 with acute or convalescent COVID-19. What was sequenced was peripheral blood. The chain employs TRBV7-2 and TRBJ1-1; D gene uncertain. Here the CDR3 DNA reads TGTGCCAGCAGCTTAGTTTTCAGGGAAGCTTTCTTT. As protein: CASSLVFREAFF.